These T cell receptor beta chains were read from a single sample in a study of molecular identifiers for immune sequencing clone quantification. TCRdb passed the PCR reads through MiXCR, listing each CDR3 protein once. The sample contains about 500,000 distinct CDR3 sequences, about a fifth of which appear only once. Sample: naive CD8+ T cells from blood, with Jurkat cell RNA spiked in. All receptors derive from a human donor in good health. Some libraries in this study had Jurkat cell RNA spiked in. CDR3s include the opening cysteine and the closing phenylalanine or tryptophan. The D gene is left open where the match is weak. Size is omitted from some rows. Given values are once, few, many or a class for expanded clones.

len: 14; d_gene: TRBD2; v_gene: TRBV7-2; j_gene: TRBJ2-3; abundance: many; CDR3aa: CASLTSGWADTQYF; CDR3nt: TGTGCCAGCTTGACTAGCGGGTGGGCAGATACGCAGTATTTT
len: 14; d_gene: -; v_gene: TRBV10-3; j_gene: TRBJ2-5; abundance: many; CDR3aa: CATAMTEHQETQYF; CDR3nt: TGTGCCACCGCCATGACGGAACACCAAGAGACCCAGTACTTC
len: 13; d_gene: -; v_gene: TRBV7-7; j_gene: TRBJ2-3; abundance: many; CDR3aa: CASSLVFADTQYF; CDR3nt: TGTGCCAGCAGCTTAGTCTTCGCAGATACGCAGTATTTT
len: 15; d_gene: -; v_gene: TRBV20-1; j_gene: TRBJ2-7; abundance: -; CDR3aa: CSAPDSQDLSYEQYF; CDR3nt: TGCAGTGCCCCCGACAGTCAAGACCTCTCCTACGAGCAGTACTTC
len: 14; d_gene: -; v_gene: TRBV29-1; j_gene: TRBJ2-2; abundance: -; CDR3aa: CSVVDSANTGELFF; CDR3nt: TGCAGCGTTGTGGACAGCGCGAACACCGGGGAGCTGTTTTTT
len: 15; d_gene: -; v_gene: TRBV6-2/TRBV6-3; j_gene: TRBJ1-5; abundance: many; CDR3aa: CASSSIGSTYQPQHF; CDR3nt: TGTGCCAGCAGTTCCATCGGCAGCACCTATCAGCCCCAGCATTTT
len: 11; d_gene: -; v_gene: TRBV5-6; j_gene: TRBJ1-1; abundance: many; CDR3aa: CASGPPTEAFF; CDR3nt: TGTGCCAGCGGGCCCCCCACTGAAGCTTTCTTT
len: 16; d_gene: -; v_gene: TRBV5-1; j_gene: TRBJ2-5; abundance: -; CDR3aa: CASSLEGTEIQETQYF; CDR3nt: TGCGCCAGCAGCTTGGAGGGGACGGAGATCCAAGAGACCCAGTACTTC
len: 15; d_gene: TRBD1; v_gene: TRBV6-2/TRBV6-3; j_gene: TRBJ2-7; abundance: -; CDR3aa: CTSSYSDRGVDEQYF; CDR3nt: TGTACCAGCAGTTACTCGGACAGGGGGGTCGACGAGCAGTACTTC
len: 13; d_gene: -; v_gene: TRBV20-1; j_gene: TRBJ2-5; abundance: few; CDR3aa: CSASPLLSETQYF; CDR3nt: TGCAGTGCTAGTCCTCTTCTCTCAGAGACCCAGTACTTC
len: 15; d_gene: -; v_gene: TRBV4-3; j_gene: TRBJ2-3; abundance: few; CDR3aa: CASSQVSGRADTQYF; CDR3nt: TGCGCCAGCAGCCAAGTTTCGGGCAGGGCAGATACGCAGTATTTT
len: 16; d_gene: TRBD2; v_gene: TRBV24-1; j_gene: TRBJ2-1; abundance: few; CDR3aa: CATSDWKEREDNEQFF; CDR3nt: TGTGCCACCAGTGATTGGAAAGAGCGGGAGGACAATGAGCAGTTCTTC
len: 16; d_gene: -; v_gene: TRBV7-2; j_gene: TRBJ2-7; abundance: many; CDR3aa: CASSPIAGARSYEQYF; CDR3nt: TGTGCCAGCAGCCCCATAGCAGGGGCGCGGTCCTACGAGCAGTACTTC
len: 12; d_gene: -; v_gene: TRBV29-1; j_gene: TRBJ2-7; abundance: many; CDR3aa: CSVVEGSGEQYF; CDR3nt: TGCAGCGTTGTGGAGGGGTCAGGCGAGCAGTACTTC
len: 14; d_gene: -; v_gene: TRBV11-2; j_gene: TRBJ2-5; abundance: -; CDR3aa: CASSLWTKQETQYF; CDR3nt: TGTGCCAGCAGCTTATGGACTAAACAAGAGACCCAGTACTTC
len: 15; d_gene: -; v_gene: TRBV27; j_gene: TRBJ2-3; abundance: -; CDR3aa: CASRWGLAERDTQYF; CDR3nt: TGTGCCAGCAGGTGGGGGCTAGCGGAGAGGGATACGCAGTATTTT
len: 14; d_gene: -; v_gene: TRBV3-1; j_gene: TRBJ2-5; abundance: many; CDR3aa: CASSQAGLQETQYF; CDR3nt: TGCGCCAGCAGCCAAGCAGGGCTCCAAGAGACCCAGTACTTC
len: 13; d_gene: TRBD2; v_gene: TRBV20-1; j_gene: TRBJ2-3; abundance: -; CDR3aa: CSVQAGLTDTQYF; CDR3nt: TGCAGTGTACAAGCGGGGCTCACAGATACGCAGTATTTT
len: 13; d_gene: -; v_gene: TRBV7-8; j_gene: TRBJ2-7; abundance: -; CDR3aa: CASSSPLSYEQYF; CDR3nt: TGTGCCAGCAGCAGCCCTCTCTCCTACGAGCAGTACTTC
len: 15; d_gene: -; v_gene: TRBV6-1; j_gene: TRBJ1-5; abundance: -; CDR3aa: CASSEARGSNQPQHF; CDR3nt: TGTGCCAGCAGTGAAGCGCGGGGTAGCAATCAGCCCCAGCATTTT
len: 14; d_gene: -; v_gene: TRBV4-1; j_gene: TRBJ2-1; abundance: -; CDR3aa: CASSQSMAGNEQFF; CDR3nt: TGCGCCAGCAGCCAATCCATGGCGGGGAATGAGCAGTTCTTC
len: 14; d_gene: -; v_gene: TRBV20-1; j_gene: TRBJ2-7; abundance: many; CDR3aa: CSARSSQGLYEQYF; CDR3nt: TGCAGTGCTAGGTCCTCACAGGGTTTGTACGAGCAGTACTTC
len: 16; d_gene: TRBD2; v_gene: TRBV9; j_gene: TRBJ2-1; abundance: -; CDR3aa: CASSVATSGVYNEQFF; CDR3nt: TGTGCCAGCAGCGTAGCAACTAGCGGGGTGTACAATGAGCAGTTCTTC
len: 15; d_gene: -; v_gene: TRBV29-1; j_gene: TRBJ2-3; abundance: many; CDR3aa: CSVEDLSGVPDTQYF; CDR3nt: TGCAGCGTTGAAGATCTTTCGGGGGTCCCAGATACGCAGTATTTT
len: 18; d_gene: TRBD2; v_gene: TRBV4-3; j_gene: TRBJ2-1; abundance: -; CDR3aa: CASSHDGRLAGEGNEQFF; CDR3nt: TGCGCCAGCAGCCACGACGGGAGACTAGCGGGAGAGGGGAATGAGCAGTTCTTC
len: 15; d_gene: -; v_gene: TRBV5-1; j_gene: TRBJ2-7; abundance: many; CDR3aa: CASSLVYGGEYEQYF; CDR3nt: TGCGCCAGCAGCTTGGTGTACGGCGGAGAATACGAGCAGTACTTC
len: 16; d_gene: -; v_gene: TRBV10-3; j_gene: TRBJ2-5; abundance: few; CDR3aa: CAIQSEQGWDQETQYF; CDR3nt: TGTGCCATACAAAGCGAACAGGGTTGGGACCAAGAGACCCAGTACTTC
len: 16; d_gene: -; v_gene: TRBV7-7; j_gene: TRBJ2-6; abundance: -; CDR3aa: CASSYDQDTGANVLTF; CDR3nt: TGTGCTAGCAGCTACGACCAGGACACTGGGGCCAACGTCCTGACTTTC
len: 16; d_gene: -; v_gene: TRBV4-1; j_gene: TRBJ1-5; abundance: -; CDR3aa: CASSQDWPDSNQPQHF; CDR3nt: TGCGCCAGCAGCCAAGACTGGCCGGATAGCAATCAGCCCCAGCATTTT
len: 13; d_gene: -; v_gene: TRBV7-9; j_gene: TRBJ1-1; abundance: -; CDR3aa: CASSLGEGGEAFF; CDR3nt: TGTGCCAGCAGCTTAGGTGAGGGAGGCGAAGCTTTCTTT
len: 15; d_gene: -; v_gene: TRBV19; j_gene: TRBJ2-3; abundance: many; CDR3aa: CASSILSATTDTQYF; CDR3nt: TGTGCCAGTAGTATCCTATCGGCGACCACAGATACGCAGTATTTT
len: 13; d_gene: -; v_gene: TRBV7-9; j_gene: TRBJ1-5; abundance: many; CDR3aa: CASSLASNQPQHF; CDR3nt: TGCGCCAGCAGCTTGGCAAGCAATCAGCCCCAGCATTTT
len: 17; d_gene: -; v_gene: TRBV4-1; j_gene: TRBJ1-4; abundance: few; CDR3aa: CASSQDLRVPLNEKLFF; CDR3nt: TGCGCCAGCAGCCAAGATCTCCGAGTTCCGTTAAATGAAAAACTGTTTTTT
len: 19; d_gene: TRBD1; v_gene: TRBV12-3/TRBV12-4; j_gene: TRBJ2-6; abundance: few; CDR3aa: CASSYGPGQEFSGANVLTF; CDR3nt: TGTGCCAGCAGTTATGGCCCGGGACAGGAGTTCTCTGGGGCCAACGTCCTGACTTTC
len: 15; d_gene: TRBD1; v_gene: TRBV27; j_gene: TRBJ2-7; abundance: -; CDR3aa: CASSFTGTGFYEQYF; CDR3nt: TGTGCCAGCAGCTTTACCGGGACAGGGTTTTACGAGCAGTACTTC
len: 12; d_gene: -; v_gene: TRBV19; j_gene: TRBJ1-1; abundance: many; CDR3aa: CASIGGHTEAFF; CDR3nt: TGTGCCAGTATCGGGGGTCACACTGAAGCTTTCTTT
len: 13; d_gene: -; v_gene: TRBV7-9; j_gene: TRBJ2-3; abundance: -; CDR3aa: CASRLTLQDTQYF; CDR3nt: TGTGCCAGCCGCCTTACCCTTCAAGATACGCAGTATTTT
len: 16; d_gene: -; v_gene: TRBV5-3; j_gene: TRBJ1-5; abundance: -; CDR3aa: CASSLVGGGSNQPQHF; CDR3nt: TGTGCCAGCAGCTTGGTCGGCGGGGGTAGCAATCAGCCCCAGCATTTT
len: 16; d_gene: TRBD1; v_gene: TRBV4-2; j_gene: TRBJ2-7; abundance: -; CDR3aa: CASSLSPTGESYEQYF; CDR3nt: TGTGCCAGCAGCCTAAGTCCGACAGGGGAATCCTACGAGCAGTACTTC
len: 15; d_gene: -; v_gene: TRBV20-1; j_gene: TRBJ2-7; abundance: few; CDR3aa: CSGRAISESSYEQYF; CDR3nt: TGCAGTGGGCGAGCCATCTCGGAGAGCTCCTACGAGCAGTACTTC
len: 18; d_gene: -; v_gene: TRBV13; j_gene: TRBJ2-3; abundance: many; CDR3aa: CASSPPGVGDESTDTQYF; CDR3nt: TGTGCCAGCAGCCCCCCCGGGGTGGGCGACGAAAGCACAGATACGCAGTATTTT
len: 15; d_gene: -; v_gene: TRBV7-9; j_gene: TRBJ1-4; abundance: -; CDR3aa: CASSLELATNEKLFF; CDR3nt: TGTGCCAGCAGCTTAGAGCTCGCAACTAATGAAAAACTGTTTTTT
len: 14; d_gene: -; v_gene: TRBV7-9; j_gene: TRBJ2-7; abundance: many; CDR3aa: CASSLALGGDEQYF; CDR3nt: TGTGCCAGCAGCTTAGCCCTCGGGGGAGACGAGCAGTACTTC
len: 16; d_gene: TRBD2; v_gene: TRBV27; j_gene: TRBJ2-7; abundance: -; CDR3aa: CASSLLGVAGDSEQYF; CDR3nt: TGTGCCAGCAGTCTCCTTGGAGTCGCGGGAGATAGCGAGCAGTACTTC
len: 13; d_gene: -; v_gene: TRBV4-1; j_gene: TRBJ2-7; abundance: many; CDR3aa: CASSPDRDYEQYF; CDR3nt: TGCGCCAGCAGCCCCGACAGAGACTACGAGCAGTACTTC
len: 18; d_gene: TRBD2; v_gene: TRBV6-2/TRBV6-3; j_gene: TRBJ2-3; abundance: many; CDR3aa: CASSYGTSGRRRTDTQYF; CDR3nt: TGTGCCAGCAGTTACGGGACTAGCGGGAGAAGGAGGACAGATACGCAGTATTTT
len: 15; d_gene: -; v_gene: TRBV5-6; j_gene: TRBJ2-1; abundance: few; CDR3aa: CASSSRGEGHDEQFF; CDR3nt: TGTGCCAGCAGCTCGAGGGGGGAGGGCCATGATGAGCAGTTCTTC
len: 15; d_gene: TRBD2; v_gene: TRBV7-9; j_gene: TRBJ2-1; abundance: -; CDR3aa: CASSSGLAGKVEQFF; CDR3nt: TGTGCCAGCAGCTCTGGACTAGCGGGTAAGGTTGAGCAGTTCTTC
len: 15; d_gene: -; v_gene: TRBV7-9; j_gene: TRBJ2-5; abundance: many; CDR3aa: CASSLRSRYSETQYF; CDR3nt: TGTGCCAGCAGCTTACGAAGTCGGTATTCCGAGACCCAGTACTTC
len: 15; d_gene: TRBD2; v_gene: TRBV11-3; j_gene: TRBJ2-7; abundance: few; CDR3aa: CASSLGLAETYEQYF; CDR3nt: TGTGCCAGCAGCTTGGGACTAGCCGAAACCTACGAGCAGTACTTC
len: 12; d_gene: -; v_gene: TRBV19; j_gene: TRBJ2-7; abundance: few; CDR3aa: CASGPAEYEQYF; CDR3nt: TGTGCCAGCGGTCCAGCAGAATACGAGCAGTACTTC
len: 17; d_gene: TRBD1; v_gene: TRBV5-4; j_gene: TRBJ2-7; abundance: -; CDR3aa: CAGSIIPPGQEAYEQYF; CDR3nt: TGTGCCGGCAGCATCATCCCTCCGGGACAGGAAGCCTACGAGCAGTACTTC
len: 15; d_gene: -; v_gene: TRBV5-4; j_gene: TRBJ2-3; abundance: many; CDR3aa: CASSHRDRGSDTQYF; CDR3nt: TGTGCCAGCAGCCACCGGGACCGTGGGTCAGATACGCAGTATTTT
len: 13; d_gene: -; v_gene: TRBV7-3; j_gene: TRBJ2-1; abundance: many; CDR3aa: CASSLGLRDEQFF; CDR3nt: TGTGCCAGCAGCTTAGGTCTTAGGGATGAGCAGTTCTTC
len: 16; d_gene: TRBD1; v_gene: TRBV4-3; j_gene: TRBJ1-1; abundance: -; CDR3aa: CASSQDFRTGPTEAFF; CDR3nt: TGCGCCAGCAGCCAAGATTTTCGGACAGGGCCCACTGAAGCTTTCTTT
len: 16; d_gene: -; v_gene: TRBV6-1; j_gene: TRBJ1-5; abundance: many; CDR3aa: CASSEEHRLSNQPQHF; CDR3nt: TGTGCCAGCAGTGAAGAACACCGATTAAGCAATCAGCCCCAGCATTTT
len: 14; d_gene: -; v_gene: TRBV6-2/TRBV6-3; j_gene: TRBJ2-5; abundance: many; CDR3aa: CASSYGTFQETQYF; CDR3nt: TGTGCCAGCAGTTACGGGACATTTCAAGAGACCCAGTACTTC
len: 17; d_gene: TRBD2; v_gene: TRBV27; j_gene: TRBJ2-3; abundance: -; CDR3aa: CASSSFQTSGSSDTQYF; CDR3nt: TGTGCCAGCAGTTCATTTCAGACTAGCGGGAGCTCAGATACGCAGTATTTT
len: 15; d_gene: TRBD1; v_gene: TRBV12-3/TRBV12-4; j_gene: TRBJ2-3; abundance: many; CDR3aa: CASSSTGTGPDTQYF; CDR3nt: TGTGCCAGCAGTTCCACCGGGACAGGGCCAGATACGCAGTATTTT
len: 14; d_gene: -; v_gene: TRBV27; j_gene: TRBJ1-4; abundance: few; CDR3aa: CASSLGPRGEKLFF; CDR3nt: TGTGCCAGCAGTCTTGGGCCAAGAGGGGAAAAACTGTTTTTT